There are a few counts of the clone carrying this T cell receptor (beta chain). Its antigen is currently unknown. These data come from a study of T-cell memory formation after mild COVID-19. Study-level information: Largely, the TCR clusters proved donor specific.

From germline, CDR1 is SNHLY and CDR2 FYNNEI. The CDR3 is made up of 14 amino acids. V trimming: 3 bases; J trimming: 0 bases; junction bases outside the gene matches: 2. In TCRdb, the 5' RACE reads were re-called with MiXCR into one record per CDR3 protein. Seen here are 35,000 to 45,000 distinct CDR3 sequences, over 6.5% observed once, and the top ten hold roughly 0.79%. Points from the study as a whole: Contracting CD4+ clones were located mainly in CM and EM, and CD8+ clones in EMRA. Contracting clones from day 15 to 85 showed balanced CD4/CD8; later expanders favored CD4+.

This chain uses TRBV2 with TRBJ2-7; 7 positions match TRBD2. The clonotype comes from an adult who had mild COVID-19 (a few samples of this study predate the infection). Cell type and time point are not known. The sequenced material came from PBMCs or a T cell subset sorted from them (not recorded which). The CDR3 DNA reads TGTGCCAGCAGTGACGGACTAGACTCCTACGAGCAGTACTTC. Residues: CASSDGLDSYEQYF. Full variable domain (rest looked up from reference TRBV2 and TRBJ2-7): EPEVTQTPSHQVTQMGQEVILRCVPISNHLYFYWYRQILGQKVEFLVSFYNNEISEKSEIFDDQFSVERPDGSNFTLKIRSTKLEDSAMYFCASSDGLDSYEQYFGPGTRLTVT.